These 28 T cell receptor beta chains share one sample of origin, sequenced in a study of CD8 T cells in ankylosing spondylitis. Overall study findings and caveats: A TCR beta motif of roughly eight highly homologous variants appeared characteristic of ankylosing spondylitis blood.

What these receptors recognize is not known. TCRdb re-called the 5' RACE reads through MiXCR, storing one row per CDR3 protein. The sample lists around 890,000 distinct CDR3 sequences, roughly 12% occurring once. Sequencing was done on a sample of blood, either unsorted or a sorted T cell fraction (not recorded which). The receptor source for this set is a male donor with ankylosing spondylitis.

The sample holds many counts of this clonotype. V gene TRBV4-3 combines with J gene TRBJ2-4; D is undetermined. Between the trimmed V and J ends, which lost 0 bases and 7 bases, there was a span of 10 bases. The CDR3 totals 14 residues. CDR1 is LGHNA and CDR2 is YSLEER in the germline V gene. This CDR3 is CASSQDITSNIQYF. For the CDR3, the DNA is TGCGCCAGCAGCCAAGATATTACATCGAACATTCAGTACTTC.

There are a few counts of this clonotype. V is TRBV20-1 and J is TRBJ1-2; TRBD1 matches 7 bases. CDR1 is DFQATT, CDR2 SNEGSKA, per germline (reference sequence). Unmatched junction bases numbered 6, after V lost 5 bases and J lost 3 bases. The CDR3 is 13 amino acids. This CDR3 reads CSALTGDYYGYTF. As DNA, the CDR3 is TGCAGTGCTTTAACAGGGGACTACTATGGCTACACCTTC.

The gene calls are TRBV6-5 and TRBJ1-4, with a weak D call TRBD1 (5 bases). The germline CDR1 and CDR2 sequences are MNHEY and SVGAGI. The CDR3 has 18 amino acids. Trimming removed 2 bases from V and 4 bases from J, with 20 bases in between. Here the CDR3 DNA reads TGTGCCAGCAGTTACCCCGCAGGGACTTCGGGGCTTAATGAAAAACTGTTTTTT. Translating gives CASSYPAGTSGLNEKLFF.

V usage is TRBV27 and J usage is TRBJ2-7; D gene uncertain. V was clipped by 3 bases and J by 1 base, with 10 bases between them. This CDR3 has 14 amino acids. CDR1 is MNHEY, CDR2 SMNVEV, per germline (reference sequence). CDR3 bases: TGTGCCAGCAGTTTTAGGGCAGATTCCTACGAGCAGTACTTC. Encoded protein: CASSFRADSYEQYF.

This CDR3 is CASSPPPGRSYGYTF. Here the CDR3 DNA reads TGTGCCAGCAGTCCCCCTCCGGGACGGAGCTATGGCTACACCTTC. The chain joins TRBV25-1 to TRBJ1-2, with D perhaps matching TRBD1 (5 bases). CDR3 length: 15 amino acids. Trimming stripped 5 bases from V and 4 bases from J, with 17 bases between. From germline, CDR1 is MGHDK and CDR2 SYGVNS.

There are many counts of this clonotype. The chain carries TRBV7-2 and TRBJ1-5; no definite D call. The V gene lost 2 bases and the J gene lost 3 bases, with 14 bases spanning the gap. Germline V gene lookup returns CDR1 SGHTA and CDR2 FQGNSA. The CDR3 length is 16 residues. CDR3 amino acids: CASSLYSGLTNQPQHF. CDR3 bases: TGTGCCAGCAGCTTATATTCCGGCCTCACCAATCAGCCCCAGCATTTT.

In its sample, this clonotype was seen a few times. This chain links TRBV29-1 with TRBJ1-4; weak D call: TRBD1 (5 bases). Trimming pared 3 bases from V and 8 bases from J, leaving 13 bases between. Looked up from germline, CDR1 is SQVTM and CDR2 is ANQGSEA. This CDR3 comprises 13 residues. The CDR3 bases are TGCAGCGTTGAGGGGGTCGGGAGGGAAAAACTGTTTTTT. Translation: CSVEGVGREKLFF.

The chain recombines TRBV20-1 with TRBJ2-7; 7 bases are shared with TRBD1. This CDR3 has 15 residues. V lost 1 base and J lost 2; bases outside the gene matches: 8. Germline V lookup: CDR1 DFQATT, CDR2 SNEGSKA (reference sequence). CDR3 in amino acids: CSARGRDSGAYEQYF. CDR3 nucleotides: TGCAGTGCTAGAGGCCGGGACAGTGGGGCCTACGAGCAGTACTTC.

At least ten counts were recorded for this clonotype. This rearrangement joins TRBV6-1 to TRBJ2-5; the D gene is possibly TRBD2 (5 bases). The CDR3 totals 15 residues. Germline V gene lookup returns CDR1 MNHNS and CDR2 SASEGT. With 4 bases removed from V and 0 bases from J, the gap between germline ends came to 12 bases. The CDR3 nucleotides are TGTGCCAGCAGTGCGCGGCGGGCCAACCAAGAGACCCAGTACTTC. Protein product: CASSARRANQETQYF.

This clonotype has ten or more counts. V and J are TRBV20-1 and TRBJ2-1; TRBD2 might be the D (6 bases). V was shortened by 5 bases and J by 4 bases, with 12 bases between the two germline ends. This CDR3 spans 13 amino acids. CDR1 is DFQATT, CDR2 SNEGSKA, per germline (reference sequence). The CDR3 DNA reads TGCAGTGCTGGAGGGATCGGATACAATGAGCAGTTCTTC. Encoded protein: CSAGGIGYNEQFF.

This clonotype turned up a few times. The rearrangement joins TRBV20-1 to TRBJ2-1, with 10 positions matching TRBD1. Per germline, CDR1 DFQATT and CDR2 SNEGSKA (reference sequence). The CDR3 is 15 amino acids. Losses at the gene ends were 4 bases for V and 3 bases for J; bases not matched to a gene: 6. CDR3 residues: CSAISGTGDYNEQFF. The CDR3 DNA sequence: TGCAGTGCTATCTCCGGGACAGGGGACTACAATGAGCAGTTCTTC.

In its sample, this clonotype was seen a few times. An end of the junction does not agree with germline; a read error may underlie this. The chain carries TRBV20-1 and TRBJ1-6; the match to TRBD1 covers 8 bases. Looked up from germline, CDR1 is DFQATT and CDR2 is SNEGSKA (reference sequence). This CDR3 is built from 13 residues. CDR3 nucleotides: TGCAGTGCTAGAGGACAGGGGAAGTCACCTCTCCACTTT. Its translation is CSARGQGKSPLHF.

The rearrangement links TRBV29-1 to TRBJ2-4, with D perhaps given as TRBD1 or TRBD2 (5 bases each). Germline assignment: CDR1 SQVTM and CDR2 ANQGSEA. The CDR3 totals 12 residues. The CDR3 coding sequence is TGCAGTTTCGGGACCGACGCGGGCATTCAGTACTTC. Residues: CSFGTDAGIQYF.

The rearrangement links TRBV4-3 to TRBJ1-6; D is uncertain. Germline V gene data show CDR1 as LGHNA and CDR2 as YSLEER. V was clipped by 0 bases and J by 5 bases, with 5 bases between them. This CDR3 is built from 14 residues. CDR3 sequence (DNA): TGCGCCAGCAGCCAAGACGGACATAATTCACCCCTCCACTTT. This sequence encodes CASSQDGHNSPLHF.

A few counts support this clonotype. V is TRBV4-2 and J is TRBJ2-7; 9 positions agree with TRBD1. This CDR3 is 15 amino acids long. V was clipped by 4 bases and J by 3 bases; unmatched bases: 7. CDR1 and CDR2 (germline): LGHNA, YNFKEQ. CDR3 DNA sequence: TGTGCCAGCAGCCGTACAGGGGGCAGGAACTACGAGCAGTACTTC. Translating gives CASSRTGGRNYEQYF.

This clonotype was detected only a few times. The chain joins TRBV12-3 or TRBV12-4 to TRBJ1-5; D possibly corresponds to TRBD1 (6 bases). V lost 8 bases to trimming and J lost 1 base, with 9 bases between them. This CDR3 is built from 13 residues. The CDR3: CASRGLSNQPQHF. The CDR3 DNA reads as TGTGCCAGCCGGGGGCTGAGCAATCAGCCCCAGCATTTT.

Ten or more counts support this clonotype. The chain employs TRBV4-3 and TRBJ2-7; a possible D gene is TRBD1 (5 bases). The CDR3 has 16 amino acids. V lost 1 base and J 8 bases, leaving 21 bases between the germline ends. Germline V CDR1 and CDR2: LGHNA, YSLEER. The DNA of the CDR3 is TGCGCCAGCAGCCAAGCCCCCCGGGCGGACATTTACCAGCAGTACTTC. Encoded protein: CASSQAPRADIYQQYF.

The table lists this clonotype with many counts. The genes are TRBV29-1 and TRBJ2-5, with 7 positions matching TRBD1. V dropped 8 bases and J dropped 5; count of bases not matched to a gene: 8. This CDR3 has 12 residues. Germline-derived CDR1 and CDR2 are SQVTM and ANQGSEA. The CDR3 DNA sequence: TGCAGCTTCACGAGGGGGCACGAGACCCAGTACTTC. Translating it yields CSFTRGHETQYF.

The chain employs TRBV11-2 and TRBJ2-7; D is perhaps TRBD2 (6 bases). Germline CDR1 and CDR2: SGHAT and FQNNGV. The length of the CDR3 is 15 residues. The V and J ends lost 6 bases and 7 bases respectively, with 22 bases between them. CDR3 in DNA: TGTGCCAGCAGTCCTACCCCGGGAGCTTCAGGGGAGCAGTACTTC. Protein sequence: CASSPTPGASGEQYF.

V usage is TRBV20-1 and J usage is TRBJ2-1; 12 nucleotides align to TRBD2. This CDR3 has 15 amino acids. With V trimmed by 5 bases and J by 5 bases, 7 bases remained unmatched. The germline V gene encodes CDR1 DFQATT and CDR2 SNEGSKA (reference sequence). The CDR3 loop is CSAPPASGGDNEQFF. The CDR3, as DNA: TGCAGTGCTCCTCCCGCTAGCGGGGGGGACAATGAGCAGTTCTTC.

This clonotype was observed a few times. This chain joins TRBV20-1 and TRBJ1-6; 11 nucleotides line up with TRBD1. The CDR3 runs 14 residues. The V gene's germline CDR1 is DFQATT and CDR2 SNEGSKA (reference sequence). With 5 bases clipped from V and 9 bases from J, the junction kept 6 bases outside the gene matches. CDR3 DNA sequence: TGCAGTGCTTCTAGGGGACAGGGGGGTTCACCCCTCCACTTT. This translates into CSASRGQGGSPLHF.

This clonotype has at least ten counts. V is TRBV29-1 and J is TRBJ2-7, with 7 bases fitting TRBD1. The CDR3 contains 15 residues. CDR1 SQVTM and CDR2 ANQGSEA come from the germline V gene. Losses at the gene ends were 7 bases for V and 5 bases for J; bases not matched to a gene: 17. The CDR3 loop reads CSARGLRDRVNEQYF. In nucleotides, the CDR3 is TGCAGCGCCCGGGGCTTAAGGGACAGAGTGAACGAGCAGTACTTC.

This clonotype came up a few times. The rearrangement joins TRBV6-1 to TRBJ1-6; D not certain. There are 15 residues in the CDR3. In germline, CDR1 is MNHNS, CDR2 SASEGT. V shed 6 bases and J shed 4 bases, with 13 bases lying between them. CDR3 residues: CASRALQRYNSPLHF. CDR3 nucleotides: TGTGCCAGCAGAGCCCTACAGCGTTATAATTCACCCCTCCACTTT.

This chain links TRBV4-3 with TRBJ1-1; 8 positions match TRBD1. Germline values: CDR1 LGHNA, CDR2 YSLEER. Germline trimming cut 0 bases from V and 5 bases from J; bases unmatched to any gene: 2. The CDR3 is 14 residues long. CDR3 in amino acids: CASSQDRGLTEAFF. In DNA form, the CDR3 reads TGCGCCAGCAGCCAAGACAGGGGGCTTACTGAAGCTTTCTTT.

CDR3: CASGTSGSHEQFF. Written as DNA, the CDR3 is TGTGCCTCCGGGACTAGCGGGAGTCATGAGCAGTTCTTC. The rearrangement uses TRBV7-9 and TRBJ2-1; 14 bases are shared with TRBD2. The germline CDR1 and CDR2 sequences are SEHNR and FQNEAQ (reference sequence). The length of the CDR3 is 13 residues. V gave up 11 bases and J gave up 8 bases; unmatched junction bases: 5.

The genes are TRBV5-1 and TRBJ1-1; D call uncertain. The CDR3 extends over 13 amino acids. Deletions cut 6 bases from V and 1 base from J, with 10 bases between. Germline V gene data show CDR1 as SGHRS and CDR2 as YFSETQ. CDR3 amino acids: CASKSTENTEAFF. CDR3 nucleotides: TGCGCCAGCAAGTCGACGGAGAACACTGAAGCTTTCTTT.

The chain couples TRBV29-1 to TRBJ2-1, with TRBD2 identical over 14 bases. Per the germline V gene, CDR1 is SQVTM and CDR2 is ANQGSEA. V gave up 6 bases and J gave up 9 bases; unmatched junction bases: 10. The CDR3 is 15 residues long. CDR3 in DNA: TGCAGCGTGATGACTAGCGGGAGGGCCAAAAGTGAGCAGTTCTTC. This translates into CSVMTSGRAKSEQFF.

The V call is TRBV5-4, the J call TRBJ2-5; unclear D gene. The germline V and J ends were trimmed by 2 bases and 4 bases, with 12 bases remaining between them. The CDR3 sequence is 14 residues long. Germline V gene data show CDR1 as SGHNT and CDR2 as YYREEE (reference sequence). CDR3 in DNA: TGTGCCAGCAGCTTAGACACCCAAGGAGAGACCCAGTACTTC. Translating it yields CASSLDTQGETQYF.